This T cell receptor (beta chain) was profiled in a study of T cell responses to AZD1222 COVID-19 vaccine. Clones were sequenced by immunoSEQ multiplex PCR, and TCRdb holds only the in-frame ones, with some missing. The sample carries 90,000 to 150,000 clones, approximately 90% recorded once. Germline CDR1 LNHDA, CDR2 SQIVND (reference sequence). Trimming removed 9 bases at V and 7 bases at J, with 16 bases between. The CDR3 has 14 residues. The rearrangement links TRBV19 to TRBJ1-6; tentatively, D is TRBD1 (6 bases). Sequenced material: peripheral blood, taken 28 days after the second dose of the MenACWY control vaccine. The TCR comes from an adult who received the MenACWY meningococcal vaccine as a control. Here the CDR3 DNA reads TGTGCCAGCCACCCGGGGGCTGAGAATTCACCCCTCCACTTT. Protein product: CASHPGAENSPLHF.